This is a list of T cell receptor beta chains from one sample in a study of T cells in Graves' hyperthyroidism and ophthalmopathy. TCRdb recomputed calls from the multiplex PCR reads with MiXCR, one row per CDR3 protein. The sample lists roughly 500,000 distinct CDR3 sequences, 15% to 20% seen once, with approximately 32% in the top ten. Source material: blood. These receptors were taken from a woman aged 30 to 39 with Graves' ophthalmopathy. Both conserved end residues are part of each CDR3. D genes are given only for firm matches. The size entry is marked missing in some rows and otherwise reads once, few, many or a size class.

TRBJ2-5 many TRBD2 TRBV27 TGTGCCAGCAGAAAGCGGGAGGGCGAAGAGACCCAGTACTTC CASRKREGEETQYF
TRBJ1-5 many NA TRBV6-1 TGTGCCAGCAGTGATACCCCGCGCAGGGCCCAGCCCCAGCATTTT CASSDTPRRAQPQHF
TRBJ2-5 many NA TRBV7-2 TGTGCCAGCAGCCCTCCCTGGAACCAAGAGACCCAGTACTTC CASSPPWNQETQYF
TRBJ1-1 NA NA TRBV19 TGTGCCAGTAGTATCCGAGCGGATGGGACTGAAGCTTTCTTT CASSIRADGTEAFF
TRBJ1-2 NA TRBD1 TRBV6-2/TRBV6-3 TGTGCCAGCAGCCCCGACAGGGGTTTTGGCTACACCTTC CASSPDRGFGYTF
TRBJ2-7 many NA TRBV5-1 TGCGCCAGCAGCTTGGCAGGATTCTCCTACGAGCAGTACTTC CASSLAGFSYEQYF
TRBJ2-1 once NA TRBV3-1 TGTGCCAGCAGCCACGGGACACCCGACTGGGCAGAGCAGTTCTTC CASSHGTPDWAEQFF
TRBJ2-2 many TRBD1 TRBV7-2 TGTGCCAGCAGCTTTTACAGGGGCGCCGGCACCGGGGAGCTGTTTTTT CASSFYRGAGTGELFF
TRBJ2-7 many NA TRBV7-9 TGTGCCAGCAGCTTATCAGGGTACGAAGAGCAGTACTTC CASSLSGYEEQYF
TRBJ2-3 NA NA TRBV6-1 TGTGCCAGCAGTCAGACGGGTACGCAGTATTTT CASSQTGTQYF
TRBJ1-1 many NA TRBV18 TGTGCCAGCTCAGTCTTAGGACAGTACGACACTGAAGCTTTCTTT CASSVLGQYDTEAFF
TRBJ2-7 NA NA TRBV6-1 TGTGCCAGCAGGCCGGGACGTGAAGGCTACGAGCAGTACTTC CASRPGREGYEQYF
TRBJ1-1 many NA TRBV3-1 TGTGCCAGCAGCCAGCAGGGCGGCACTGAAGCTTTCTTT CASSQQGGTEAFF
TRBJ1-1 NA NA TRBV10-1 TGCGCCAGCAGTGAGTCGGGCTGCCCACCGAGAGAAGCTTTCTTT CASSESGCPPREAFF
TRBJ1-5 many NA TRBV24-1 TGTGCCACCAGTGATTCCGGACACTACAATCAGCCCCAGCATTTT CATSDSGHYNQPQHF
TRBJ2-3 NA TRBD1 TRBV10-3 TGTGCCATCAGTAAACAGGGGTCTGGCACAGATACGCAGTATTTT CAISKQGSGTDTQYF
TRBJ2-3 NA NA TRBV27 TGTGCCAGCAGTTTTATCCCCTCTAGCACAGATACGCAGTATTTT CASSFIPSSTDTQYF
TRBJ1-6 few NA TRBV12-3/TRBV12-4 TGTGCCAGCAGTTGGACAGCCATGGGGCATAATTCACCCCTCCACTTT CASSWTAMGHNSPLHF
TRBJ2-7 few NA TRBV28 TGTGCCACCTGGAGAATAGCGCCTTCCGAGCAGTACTTC CATWRIAPSEQYF
TRBJ2-3 NA NA TRBV29-1 TGCAGCGTTGTAAATCCTAGCGATATCACAGATACGCAGTATTTT CSVVNPSDITDTQYF
TRBJ2-5 NA TRBD2 TRBV7-9 TGTGCCAGCAGCTTACCGGGACTAGAGGTACTAGAGACCCAGTACTTC CASSLPGLEVLETQYF
TRBJ2-7 few NA TRBV12-3/TRBV12-4 TGTGCCAGCACCTACGGGCAGCGTAATTTCTACGAGCAGTACTTC CASTYGQRNFYEQYF